The 21 T cell receptor beta chains in this list originate from one sample, sequenced in a study of T-cell memory formation after mild COVID-19. TCRdb itself ran the 5' RACE reads through MiXCR, one entry per CDR3 protein. The table lists 400,000 to 550,000 distinct CDR3 sequences, approximately 25% of them singletons. Material: PBMCs or a T cell subset sorted from them (not recorded which). All receptors derive from an adult woman who had mild COVID-19 (a few samples of this study predate the infection). Cell type and time point are not known.

This rearrangement joins TRBV11-2 to TRBJ2-3, with 9 positions matching TRBD2. The J segment lost 2 bases and the V segment lost 1 base, leaving 10 bases of the junction unmatched. CDR1 SGHAT and CDR2 FQNNGV come from the germline V gene. CDR3 length: 18 amino acids. DNA for the CDR3: TGTGCCAGCAGCTTAGTTCCGGCTAGCGGGACAATCACAGATACGCAGTATTTT. Translation: CASSLVPASGTITDTQYF.

The J gene is TRBJ2-7, the V gene TRBV20-1, with D perhaps assigned TRBD1 or TRBD2 (5 bases each). This CDR3 comprises 13 residues. Germline V CDR1 and CDR2: DFQATT, SNEGSKA (reference sequence). CDR3 loop: CSVLGDRSYEQYF. Written as DNA, the CDR3 is TGCAGCGTGTTGGGGGATAGGAGTTACGAGCAGTACTTC.

The sample holds a few counts of this clonotype. This chain links TRBV4-3 with TRBJ1-2, with no clear D. This CDR3 spans 13 amino acids. Trimming pared 0 bases from V and 8 bases from J, leaving 10 bases between. Germline V CDR1 and CDR2: LGHNA, YSLEER. The CDR3 DNA reads as TGCGCCAGCAGCCAAGATCCCCCGAGGGGCTACACCTTC. It translates to CASSQDPPRGYTF.

This clonotype came up a few times. Relative to the germline gene, one junction end is altered; a read error may explain this. The V call is TRBV3-1, the J call TRBJ2-1, with a tentative D call TRBD1 (5 bases). CDR1 LGHDT and CDR2 YNNKEL come from the germline V gene (reference sequence). The CDR3 sequence is 12 residues long. The CDR3 region has the DNA TGTGCCAGCAGCCAAGATCGGCAGGGTGTTAACTTC. It translates to CASSQDRQGVNF.

This clonotype has just a few counts. The chain recombines TRBV20-1 with TRBJ2-3; 11 positions agree with TRBD2. Germline CDR1 DFQATT, CDR2 SNEGSKA (reference sequence). The CDR3 loop spans 16 amino acids. V lost 8 bases, J lost 4 bases, and 14 bases stayed unmatched. The CDR3 here is CSPLRLAGGGADTQYF. The CDR3 DNA reads TGCAGTCCTCTTCGCCTAGCGGGAGGAGGGGCAGATACGCAGTATTTT.

This clonotype was counted only a few times. This chain connects TRBV7-8 to TRBJ2-7; no firm D call. V shed 0 bases and J shed 2 bases, with 14 bases lying between them. The germline CDR1 and CDR2 sequences are SGHVS and FQNEAQ. The CDR3 totals 16 residues. The CDR3 DNA follows: TGTGCCAGCAGCTTAGCGGGCGGAGACGAGACCTACGAGCAGTACTTC. Amino acids: CASSLAGGDETYEQYF.

The chain is built from TRBV12-5 and TRBJ2-7, with a possible D match to TRBD1 (6 bases). Deletions cut 0 bases from V and 2 bases from J, with 11 bases between. CDR1 is LGHNT and CDR2 is FRNRAP in the germline V gene. The CDR3 is 15 residues long. The CDR3 region is CASGLVLGTTYEQYF. The DNA of the CDR3 is TGTGCTAGTGGTTTGGTCTTGGGGACAACCTACGAGCAGTACTTC. Full variable domain (missing parts from reference TRBV12-5 and TRBJ2-7): DARVTQTPRHKVTEMGQEVTMRCQPILGHNTVFWYRQTMMQGLELLAYFRNRAPLDDSGMPKDRFSAEMPDATLATLKIQPSEPRDSAVYFCASGLVLGTTYEQYFGPGTRLTVT.

In its sample, this clonotype was seen once. V gene TRBV7-9 combines with J gene TRBJ2-1; the match to TRBD1 covers 8 bases. J gave up 4 bases and V 5 bases, and 10 bases lay outside the gene matches. The CDR3 loop spans 16 amino acids. Germline CDR1 and CDR2: SEHNR and FQNEAQ (reference sequence). The CDR3 loop is CASSPRTGLGYNEQFF. DNA for the CDR3: TGTGCCAGCAGCCCCCGGACAGGGTTGGGGTACAATGAGCAGTTCTTC. Full variable domain (missing parts from reference TRBV7-9 and TRBJ2-1): DTGVSQNPRHKITKRGQNVTFRCDPISEHNRLYWYRQTLGQGPEFLTYFQNEAQLEKSRLLSDRFSAERPKGSFSTLEIQRTEQGDSAMYLCASSPRTGLGYNEQFFGPGTRLTVL.

This clonotype was observed at least ten times. CDR3 in amino acids: CASSPGQIRTDTQYF. In DNA form, the CDR3 reads TGTGCCAGCAGCCCGGGACAGATACGCACAGATACGCAGTATTTT. The genes are TRBV2 and TRBJ2-3; 7 nucleotides align to TRBD1. V dropped 6 bases and J dropped 1; count of bases not matched to a gene: 7. This CDR3 is 15 amino acids long. From germline, CDR1 is SNHLY and CDR2 FYNNEI.

The V call is TRBV3-1, the J call TRBJ2-7; the match to TRBD1 covers 8 bases. The CDR3 spans 15 residues. The germline CDR1 and CDR2 sequences are LGHDT and YNNKEL (reference sequence). The ends lost 3 bases at V and 6 bases at J; junction bases unmatched: 10. CDR3: CASSQGTGPRGEQYF. DNA of the CDR3: TGTGCCAGCAGCCAGGGGACAGGACCTCGCGGCGAGCAGTACTTC.

This rearrangement joins TRBV11-2 to TRBJ2-7, with 10 bases identical to TRBD2. V shed 1 base and J 6 bases; nucleotides not matched to a gene: 6. This CDR3 is 15 amino acids long. Germline lookup yields CDR1 SGHAT and CDR2 FQNNGV. CDR3 in DNA: TGTGCCAGCAGCTTAGGGGCTAGCGGGAGACGCGAGCAGTACTTC. Amino acid sequence: CASSLGASGRREQYF.

The V and J genes are TRBV7-9 and TRBJ2-5; tentative D call: TRBD1 (6 bases). The CDR3 has 17 residues. Germline CDR1 and CDR2: SEHNR and FQNEAQ (reference sequence). The V end was cut by 1 base, the J end by 2 bases, with 17 bases between. The CDR3 DNA follows: TGTGCCAGCAGCTTAGGCCGGACAGCCAACCTACAAGAGACCCAGTACTTC. It encodes CASSLGRTANLQETQYF. Based on the CDR3 plus reference TRBV7-9 and TRBJ2-5, the full variable domain is DTGVSQNPRHKITKRGQNVTFRCDPISEHNRLYWYRQTLGQGPEFLTYFQNEAQLEKSRLLSDRFSAERPKGSFSTLEIQRTEQGDSAMYLCASSLGRTANLQETQYFGPGTRLLVL.

This clonotype was seen only a few times. V usage is TRBV7-2 and J usage is TRBJ2-1, with TRBD1 matching 9 bases. The trim removed 3 bases at V and 5 bases at J, leaving 8 bases unmatched. The CDR3 is 16 residues long. Germline lookup yields CDR1 SGHTA and CDR2 FQGNSA. The CDR3 region has the DNA TGTGCCAGCAGCTTCCGGACAGGGGCGGTAAACAATGAGCAGTTCTTC. Translating gives CASSFRTGAVNNEQFF.

This clonotype was seen only a few times. The V and J genes are TRBV20-1 and TRBJ1-5; the match to TRBD1 covers 7 bases. The CDR3 extends over 13 amino acids. Germline lookup yields CDR1 DFQATT and CDR2 SNEGSKA (reference sequence). J was trimmed by 5 bases and V by 4 bases; bases with no gene match: 5. This chain's CDR3 is CSANRGGYQPQHF. CDR3 sequence (DNA): TGCAGTGCTAACAGGGGAGGGTATCAGCCCCAGCATTTT.

The chain joins TRBV15 to TRBJ2-1; possibly TRBD1 or TRBD2 for D (5 bases each). V was trimmed by 7 bases and J by 6 bases, leaving 13 bases between them. Germline-derived CDR1 and CDR2 are LNHNV and YYDKDF (reference sequence). The CDR3 sequence is 13 residues long. The CDR3 sequence: CATISGTGNEQFF. The CDR3 coding sequence is TGTGCCACCATATCAGGGACGGGCAATGAGCAGTTCTTC.

J is TRBJ1-1 and V is TRBV29-1; TRBD1 is a possible D gene (6 bases). Trimming left V 6 bases short and J 1 base short, with 12 bases between. The germline CDR1 and CDR2 sequences are SQVTM and ANQGSEA. The length of the CDR3 is 13 residues. CDR3 sequence (DNA): TGCAGCGTACTGACAGGAGGGAACACTGAAGCTTTCTTT. As protein: CSVLTGGNTEAFF.

This chain joins TRBV24-1 and TRBJ2-7, with TRBD1 matching over 10 bases. The CDR3 runs 16 residues. Germline-derived CDR1 and CDR2 are KGHDR and SFDVKD. V was pared by 1 base and J by 5 bases, with 7 bases of the junction left unmatched. In nucleotides, the CDR3 is TGTGCCACCAGTGATTTTCGGAGGACAGGGGGGAACGAGCAGTACTTC. This codes for CATSDFRRTGGNEQYF.

This clonotype was detected only once. The V call is TRBV21-1, the J call TRBJ2-6; TRBD1, the table's D call, was not compared with the DNA. TRBV21-1 is deemed a pseudogene. The CDR3 is made up of 17 amino acids. CDR3 nucleotide sequence: TGTGCCAGCAGCAAAGGGAGGACAGGGTCTGGGGCCAACGTCCTGACTTTC. Translated: CASSKGRTGSGANVLTF.

This clonotype was seen a handful of times. The chain employs TRBV12-3 or TRBV12-4 and TRBJ2-5; D is undetermined. The CDR3 totals 15 residues. Trimming took off 4 bases at V and 2 bases at J, with 14 bases between the two ends. CDR3 DNA: TGTGCCAGCAGTTCCGCGTCGGTCGGACAAGAGACCCAGTACTTC. Translated, it gives CASSSASVGQETQYF.

The gene calls are TRBV19 and TRBJ1-1; a weak D match, TRBD1 (5 bases). Trimming left V 4 bases short and J 4 bases short, with 13 bases between. This CDR3 comprises 14 residues. CDR1 is LNHDA, CDR2 SQIVND, per germline (reference sequence). CDR3 bases: TGTGCCAGTAGTACCGGGGGAATTGGCACTGAAGCTTTCTTT. Protein: CASSTGGIGTEAFF.

There are a few counts of this clonotype. The chain carries TRBV29-1 and TRBJ1-2, with D uncertain. Germline V gives CDR1 SQVTM, CDR2 ANQGSEA. V shed 3 bases and J shed 7 bases, with 9 bases lying between them. This CDR3 comprises 11 residues. CDR3 DNA sequence: TGCAGCGTTGAGGCCCGGGGTGGCTACACCTTC. Its protein is CSVEARGGYTF. The complete variable domain, with remaining parts taken from reference TRBV29-1 and TRBJ1-2, reads SAVISQKPSRDICQRGTSLTIQCQVDSQVTMMFWYRQQPGQSLTLIATANQGSEATYESGFVIDKFPISRPNLTFSTLTVSNMSPEDSSIYLCSVEARGGYTFGSGTRLTVV.